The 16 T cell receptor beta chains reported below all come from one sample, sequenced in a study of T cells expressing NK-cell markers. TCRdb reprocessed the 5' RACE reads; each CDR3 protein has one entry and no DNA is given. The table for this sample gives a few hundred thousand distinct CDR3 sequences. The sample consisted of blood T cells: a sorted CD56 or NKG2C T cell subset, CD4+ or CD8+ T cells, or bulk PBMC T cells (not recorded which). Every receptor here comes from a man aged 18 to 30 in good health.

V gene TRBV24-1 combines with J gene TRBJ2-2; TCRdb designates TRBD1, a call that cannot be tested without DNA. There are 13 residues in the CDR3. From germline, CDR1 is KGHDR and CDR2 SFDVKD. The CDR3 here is CATSLQGIGELFF.

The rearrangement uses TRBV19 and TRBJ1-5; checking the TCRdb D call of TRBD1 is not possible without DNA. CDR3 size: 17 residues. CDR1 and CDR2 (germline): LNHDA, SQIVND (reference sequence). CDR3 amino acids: CASSSRQGLSRNQPQHF.

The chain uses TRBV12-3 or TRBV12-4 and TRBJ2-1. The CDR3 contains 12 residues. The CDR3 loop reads CASSLGGNEQFF.

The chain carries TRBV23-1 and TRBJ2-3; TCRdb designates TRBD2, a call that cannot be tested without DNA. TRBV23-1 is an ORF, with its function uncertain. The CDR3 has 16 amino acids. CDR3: CASSQSGQGRTDTQYF.

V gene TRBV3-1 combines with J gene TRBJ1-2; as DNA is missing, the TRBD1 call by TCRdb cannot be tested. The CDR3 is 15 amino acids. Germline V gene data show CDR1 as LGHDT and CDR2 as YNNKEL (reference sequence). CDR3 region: CASSLQGKSLNGYTF.

CDR3 loop: CRPDGFTNEKLFF. The rearrangement links TRBV29-1 to TRBJ1-4. The CDR3 contains 13 residues. Germline lookup yields CDR1 SQVTM and CDR2 ANQGSEA.

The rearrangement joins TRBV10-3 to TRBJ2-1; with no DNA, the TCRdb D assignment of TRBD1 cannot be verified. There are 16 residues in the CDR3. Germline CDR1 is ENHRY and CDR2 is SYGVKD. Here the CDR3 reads CAISGLPHRGIDEQFF.

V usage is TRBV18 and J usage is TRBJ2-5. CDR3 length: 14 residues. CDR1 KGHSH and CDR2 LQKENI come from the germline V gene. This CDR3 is CASSPGASQETQYF.

The CDR3 spells CASSSQGATEAFF. The V and J genes are TRBV27 and TRBJ1-1; there is no DNA to check the TCRdb D call of TRBD1. The CDR3 loop spans 13 amino acids. Germline CDR1 reads MNHEY; CDR2 reads SMNVEV (reference sequence).

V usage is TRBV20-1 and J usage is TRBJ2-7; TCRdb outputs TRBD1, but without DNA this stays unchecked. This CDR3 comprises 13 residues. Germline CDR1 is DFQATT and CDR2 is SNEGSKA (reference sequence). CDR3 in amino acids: CSAWDPSAYEQYF.

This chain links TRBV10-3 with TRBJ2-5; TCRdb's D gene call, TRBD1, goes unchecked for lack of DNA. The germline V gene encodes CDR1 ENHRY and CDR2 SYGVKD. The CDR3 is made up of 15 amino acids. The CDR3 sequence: CAISESGTGPGTQYF.

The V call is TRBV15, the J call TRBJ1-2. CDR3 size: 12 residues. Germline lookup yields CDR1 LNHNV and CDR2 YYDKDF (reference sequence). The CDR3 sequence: CATSRDERGYTF.

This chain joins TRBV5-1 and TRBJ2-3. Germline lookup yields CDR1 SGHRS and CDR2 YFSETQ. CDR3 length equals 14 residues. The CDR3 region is CASSLGPSTDTQYF. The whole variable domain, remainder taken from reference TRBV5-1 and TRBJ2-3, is KAGVTQTPRYLIKTRGQQVTLSCSPISGHRSVSWYQQTPGQGLQFLFEYFSETQRNKGNFPGRFSGRQFSNSRSEMNVSTLELGDSALYLCASSLGPSTDTQYFGPGTRLTVL.

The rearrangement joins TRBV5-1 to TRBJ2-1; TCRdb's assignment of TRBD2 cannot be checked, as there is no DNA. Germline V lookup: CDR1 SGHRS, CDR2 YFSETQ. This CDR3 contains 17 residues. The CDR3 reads CASSPQPGLRKYNEQFF.

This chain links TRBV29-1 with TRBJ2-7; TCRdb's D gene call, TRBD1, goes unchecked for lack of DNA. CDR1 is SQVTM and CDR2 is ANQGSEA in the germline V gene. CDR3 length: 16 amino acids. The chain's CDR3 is CSVEVSGQGIPGEQYF.

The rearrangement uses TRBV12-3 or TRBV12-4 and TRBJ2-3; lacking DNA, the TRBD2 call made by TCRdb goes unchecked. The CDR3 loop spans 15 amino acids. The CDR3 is CASTPWAYSTDTQYF.